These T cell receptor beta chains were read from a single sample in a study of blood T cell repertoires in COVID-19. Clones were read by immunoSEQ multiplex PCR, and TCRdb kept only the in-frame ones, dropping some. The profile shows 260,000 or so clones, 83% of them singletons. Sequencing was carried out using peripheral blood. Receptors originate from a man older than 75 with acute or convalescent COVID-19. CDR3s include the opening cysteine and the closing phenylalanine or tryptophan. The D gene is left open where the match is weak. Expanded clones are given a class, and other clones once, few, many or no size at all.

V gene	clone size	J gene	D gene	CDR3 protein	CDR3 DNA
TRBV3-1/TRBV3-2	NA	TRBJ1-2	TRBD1	CASSQDLTGGGYTF	TGTGCCAGCAGCCAAGATCTTACAGGGGGAGGCTACACCTTC
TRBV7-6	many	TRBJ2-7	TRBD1	CASSDRDGPSYEQYF	TGTGCCAGCAGCGACAGGGACGGGCCGTCCTACGAGCAGTACTTC
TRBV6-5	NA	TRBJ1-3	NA	CASSSPLRAGNTIYF	TGTGCCAGCAGTTCCCCTCTCAGGGCCGGAAACACCATATATTTT
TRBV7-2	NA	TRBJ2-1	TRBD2	CASSLVDAGGGQFF	TGTGCCAGCAGCTTAGTGGATGCGGGGGGCGGGCAGTTCTTC
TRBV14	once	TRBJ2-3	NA	CASSQVTYTQYF	TGTGCCAGCAGCCAAGTAACTTATACGCAGTATTTT
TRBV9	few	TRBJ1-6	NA	CASSDDGINSPLHF	TGTGCCAGCAGCGATGACGGGATAAATTCACCCCTCCACTTT
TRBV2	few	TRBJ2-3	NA	CASSEQSGLTDTQYF	TGTGCCAGCAGTGAACAAAGCGGGCTAACAGATACGCAGTATTTT
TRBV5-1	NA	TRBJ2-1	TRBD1	CASSVGQGLSSYNEQFF	TGCGCCAGCAGCGTGGGACAGGGCCTCTCCTCCTACAATGAGCAGTTCTTC
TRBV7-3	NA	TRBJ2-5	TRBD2	CASSWTSGRGETQYF	TGTGCCAGCAGCTGGACTAGCGGGAGAGGAGAGACCCAGTACTTC
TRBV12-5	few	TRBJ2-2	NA	CASGLEPQSELFF	TGTGCTAGTGGTTTGGAGCCTCAATCGGAGCTGTTTTTT
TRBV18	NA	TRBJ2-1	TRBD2	CASSPREGSGRNNEQFF	TGTGCCAGCTCACCACGAGAGGGTAGCGGGAGAAACAATGAGCAGTTCTTC
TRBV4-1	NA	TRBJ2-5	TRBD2	CASSQDWARGASGGETQYF	TGCGCCAGCAGCCAAGATTGGGCCCGGGGGGCTAGCGGGGGTGAGACCCAGTACTTC
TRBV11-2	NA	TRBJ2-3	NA	CASSLDGAQDTQYF	TGTGCCAGCAGCTTAGACGGAGCGCAGGATACGCAGTATTTT
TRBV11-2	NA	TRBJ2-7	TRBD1	CASSFTDRTTYEQYF	TGTGCCAGCAGCTTCACGGACAGGACAACCTACGAGCAGTACTTC
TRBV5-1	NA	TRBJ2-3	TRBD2	CASSFSGGTTDTQYF	TGCGCCAGCAGCTTTAGCGGGGGGACCACAGATACGCAGTATTTT
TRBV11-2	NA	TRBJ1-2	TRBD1	CASRSGTGDYGYTF	TGTGCCAGCAGAAGTGGGACAGGGGATTATGGCTACACCTTC
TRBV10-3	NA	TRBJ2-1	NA	CAISGPSINNEQFF	TGTGCCATCAGTGGGCCTTCGATAAACAATGAGCAGTTCTTC
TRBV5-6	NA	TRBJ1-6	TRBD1	CASSLAGTGRNSPLHF	TGTGCCAGCAGCTTGGCTGGGACAGGGAGAAATTCACCCCTCCACTTT
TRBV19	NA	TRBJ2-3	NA	CASSSHTLDTQYF	TGTGCCAGTAGCTCCCACACCCTAGATACGCAGTATTTT
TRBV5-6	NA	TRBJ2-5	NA	CASSHWGGAQETQYF	TGTGCCAGCAGCCACTGGGGGGGGGCCCAAGAGACCCAGTACTTC
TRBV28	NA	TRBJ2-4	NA	CASAIGGERALQYF	TGTGCCTCCGCCATCGGAGGGGAGCGGGCCCTTCAGTACTTC
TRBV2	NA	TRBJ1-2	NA	CASSGTANYGYTF	TGTGCCAGCAGTGGGACAGCTAACTATGGCTACACCTTC
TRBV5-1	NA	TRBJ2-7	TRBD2	CASSLERGPSYEQYF	TGCGCCAGCAGCTTGGAGCGGGGGCCTTCCTACGAGCAGTACTTC
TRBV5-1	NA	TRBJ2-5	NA	CASSLVSGQETQYF	TGCGCCAGCAGCTTGGTTAGCGGCCAAGAGACCCAGTACTTC
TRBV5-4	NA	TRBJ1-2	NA	CASSLDGRGEHGYTF	TGTGCCAGCAGCTTGGACGGGAGGGGCGAGCATGGCTACACCTTC
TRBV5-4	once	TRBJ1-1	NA	CASSSRGGTEAFF	TGTGCCAGCAGCTCCAGGGGTGGTACTGAAGCTTTCTTT
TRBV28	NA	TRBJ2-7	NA	CASSLAGIIRDEQYF	TGTGCCAGCAGTTTAGCAGGGATTATTCGGGACGAGCAGTACTTC
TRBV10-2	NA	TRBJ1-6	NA	CASSESQGVGNSPLHF	TGCGCCAGCAGTGAGTCCCAGGGCGTTGGAAATTCACCCCTCCACTTT
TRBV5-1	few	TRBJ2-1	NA	CASSLSGSLDISYNEQFF	TGCGCCAGCAGCTTGTCGGGGTCGTTAGATATCTCCTACAATGAGCAGTTCTTC
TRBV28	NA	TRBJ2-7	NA	CASSFSGSYEQYF	TGTGCCAGCAGTTTCAGCGGGTCCTACGAGCAGTACTTC
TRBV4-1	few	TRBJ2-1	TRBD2	CASSRVAGGSYNEQFF	TGCGCCAGCAGCCGGGTAGCGGGGGGGTCCTACAATGAGCAGTTCTTC
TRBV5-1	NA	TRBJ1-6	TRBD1	CASSLGPGQGGSPLHF	TGCGCCAGCAGCTTGGGACCGGGACAGGGTGGTTCACCCCTCCACTTT
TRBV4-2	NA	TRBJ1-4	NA	CASSQESPVKLFF	TGTGCCAGCAGCCAAGAATCGCCGGTAAAACTGTTTTTT
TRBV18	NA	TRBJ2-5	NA	CASSASGVKETQYF	TGTGCCAGCTCAGCGTCAGGGGTGAAAGAGACCCAGTACTTC
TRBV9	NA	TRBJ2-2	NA	CASSVGAANTGELFF	TGTGCCAGCAGCGTAGGTGCAGCGAACACCGGGGAGCTGTTTTTT
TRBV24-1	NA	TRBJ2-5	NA	CATSDHRTAQETQYF	TGTGCCACCAGTGACCACCGGACAGCCCAAGAGACCCAGTACTTC
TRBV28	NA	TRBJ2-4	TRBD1	CASSLGTGVLAKNIQYF	TGTGCCAGCTCTCTCGGCACAGGGGTCTTAGCCAAAAACATTCAGTACTTC
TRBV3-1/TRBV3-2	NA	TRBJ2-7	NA	CASSQDRLGLKDEQYF	TGTGCCAGCAGCCAAGATCGCCTAGGTTTGAAGGACGAGCAGTACTTC
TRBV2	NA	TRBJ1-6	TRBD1	CASNYGQGGNSPLHF	TGTGCCAGCAATTATGGACAGGGGGGAAATTCACCCCTCCACTTT
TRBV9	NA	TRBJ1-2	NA	CASSDNRVPGYGYTF	TGTGCCAGCAGCGATAACAGGGTCCCGGGCTATGGCTACACCTTC
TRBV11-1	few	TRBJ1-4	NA	CASSLAPSDEKLFF	TGTGCCAGCAGCTTAGCACCGTCGGATGAAAAACTGTTTTTT
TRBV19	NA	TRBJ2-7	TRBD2	CASSLFSGNEQYF	TGTGCCAGTAGCCTCTTTAGCGGGAACGAGCAGTACTTC
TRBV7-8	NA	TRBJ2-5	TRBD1	CASSSGTGGKETQYF	TGTGCCAGCAGCAGTGGGACAGGTGGGAAGGAGACCCAGTACTTC
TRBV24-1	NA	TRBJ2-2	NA	CATSDLGSTNTGELFF	TGTGCCACCAGTGATTTGGGGAGCACGAACACCGGGGAGCTGTTTTTT
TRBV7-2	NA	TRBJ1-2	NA	CASSLGGSPNYGYTF	TGTGCCAGCAGCTTAGGGGGCAGCCCTAACTATGGCTACACCTTC
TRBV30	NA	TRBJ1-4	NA	CAWSVSGWANEKLFF	TGTGCCTGGAGTGTATCGGGGTGGGCTAATGAAAAACTGTTTTTT
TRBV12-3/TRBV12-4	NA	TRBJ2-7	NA	CASARAYEQYF	TGTGCCAGCGCGCGAGCCTACGAGCAGTACTTC
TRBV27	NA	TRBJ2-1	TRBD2	CASSLWASGAISYNEQFF	TGTGCCAGCAGTTTATGGGCTAGCGGAGCTATCTCCTACAATGAGCAGTTCTTC
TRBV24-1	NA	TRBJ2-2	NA	CATSDSSYSGPRELFF	TGTGCCACCAGTGATTCTTCCTATAGCGGCCCCCGGGAGCTGTTTTTT
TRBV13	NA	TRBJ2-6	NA	CASSLGSAGANVLTF	TGTGCCAGCAGCTTAGGATCGGCTGGGGCCAACGTCCTGACTTTC
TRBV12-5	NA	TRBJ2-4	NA	CASGLALAKNIQYF	TGTGCTAGTGGTTTGGCACTAGCCAAAAACATTCAGTACTTC
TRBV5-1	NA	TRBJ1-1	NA	CASSWVTGETTEAFF	TGCGCCAGCAGCTGGGTGACAGGAGAAACTACTGAAGCTTTCTTT
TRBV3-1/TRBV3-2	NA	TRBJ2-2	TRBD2	CASSRRTSGNTGELFF	TGTGCCAGCAGCCGCCGGACTAGTGGGAACACCGGGGAGCTGTTTTTT